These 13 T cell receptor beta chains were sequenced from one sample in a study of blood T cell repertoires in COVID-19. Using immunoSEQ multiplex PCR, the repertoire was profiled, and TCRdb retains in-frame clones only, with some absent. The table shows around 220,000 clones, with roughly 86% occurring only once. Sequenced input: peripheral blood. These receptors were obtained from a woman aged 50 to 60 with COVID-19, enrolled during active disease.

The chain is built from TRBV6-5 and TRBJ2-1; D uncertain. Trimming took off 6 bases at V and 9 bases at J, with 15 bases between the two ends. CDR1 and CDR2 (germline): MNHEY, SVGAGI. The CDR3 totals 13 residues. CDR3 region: CASSRRIQSEQFF. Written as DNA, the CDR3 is TGTGCCAGCAGCCGACGGATACAGAGTGAGCAGTTCTTC.

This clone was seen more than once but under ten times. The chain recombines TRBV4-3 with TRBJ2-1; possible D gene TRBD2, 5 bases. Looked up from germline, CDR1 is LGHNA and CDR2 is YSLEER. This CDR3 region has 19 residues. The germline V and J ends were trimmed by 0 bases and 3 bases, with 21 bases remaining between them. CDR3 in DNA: TGCGCCAGCAGCCAAGATCCTCCCAGCGGTTCCTCATACTACAATGAGCAGTTCTTC. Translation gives CASSQDPPSGSSYYNEQFF.

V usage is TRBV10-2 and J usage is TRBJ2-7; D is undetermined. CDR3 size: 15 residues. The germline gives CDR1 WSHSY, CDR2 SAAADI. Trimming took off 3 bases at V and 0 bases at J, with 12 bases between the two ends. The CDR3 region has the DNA TGCGCCAGCAGTGAAGGTTGGCGGAGCTCCTACGAGCAGTACTTC. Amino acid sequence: CASSEGWRSSYEQYF.

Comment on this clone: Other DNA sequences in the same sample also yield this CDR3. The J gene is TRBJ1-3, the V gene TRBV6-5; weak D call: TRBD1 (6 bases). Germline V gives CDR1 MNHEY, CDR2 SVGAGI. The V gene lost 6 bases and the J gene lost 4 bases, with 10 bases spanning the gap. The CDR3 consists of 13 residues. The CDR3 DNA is TGTGCCAGCAGAGCAGGGGCAGGAAACACCATATATTTT. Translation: CASRAGAGNTIYF.

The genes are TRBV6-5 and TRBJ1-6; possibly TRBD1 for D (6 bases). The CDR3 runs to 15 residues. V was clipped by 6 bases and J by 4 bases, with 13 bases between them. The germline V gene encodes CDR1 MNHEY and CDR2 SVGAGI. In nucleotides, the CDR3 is TGTGCCAGCAGCCCGGACAGTTTTTATAATTCACCCCTCCACTTT. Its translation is CASSPDSFYNSPLHF.

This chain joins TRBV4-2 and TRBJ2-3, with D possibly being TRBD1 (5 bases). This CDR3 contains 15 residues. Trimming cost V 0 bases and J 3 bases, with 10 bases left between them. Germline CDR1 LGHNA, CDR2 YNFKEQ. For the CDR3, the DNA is TGTGCCAGCAGCCAAGATGGAACAGGAACAGATACGCAGTATTTT. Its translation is CASSQDGTGTDTQYF.

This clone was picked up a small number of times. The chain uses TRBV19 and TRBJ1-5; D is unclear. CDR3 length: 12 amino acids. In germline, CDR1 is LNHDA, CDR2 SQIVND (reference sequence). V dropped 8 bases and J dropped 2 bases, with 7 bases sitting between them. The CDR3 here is CASGEGNQPQHF. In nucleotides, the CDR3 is TGTGCCAGTGGGGAGGGCAATCAGCCCCAGCATTTT.

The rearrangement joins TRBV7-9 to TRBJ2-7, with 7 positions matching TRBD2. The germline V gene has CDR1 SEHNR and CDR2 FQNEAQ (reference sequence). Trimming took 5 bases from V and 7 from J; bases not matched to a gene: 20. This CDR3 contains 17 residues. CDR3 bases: TGTGCCAGCAGCCCCTCCAGAGCGGGGCTCCCTTTGGGGGAGCAGTACTTC. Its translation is CASSPSRAGLPLGEQYF.

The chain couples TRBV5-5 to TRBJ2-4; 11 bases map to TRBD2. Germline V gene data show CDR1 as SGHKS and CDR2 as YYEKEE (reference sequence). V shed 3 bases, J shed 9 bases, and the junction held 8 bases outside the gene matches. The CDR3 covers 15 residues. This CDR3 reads CASSSIAGGPSIQYF. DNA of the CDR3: TGTGCCAGCAGCTCAATAGCGGGGGGGCCAAGCATTCAGTACTTC.

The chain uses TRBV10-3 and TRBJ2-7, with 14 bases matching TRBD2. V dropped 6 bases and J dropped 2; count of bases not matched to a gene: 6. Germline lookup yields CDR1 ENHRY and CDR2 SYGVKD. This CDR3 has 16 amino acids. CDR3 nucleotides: TGTGCCATCAGGGGGGGGACTAGCGGGGGAGCCTACGAGCAGTACTTC. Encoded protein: CAIRGGTSGGAYEQYF.

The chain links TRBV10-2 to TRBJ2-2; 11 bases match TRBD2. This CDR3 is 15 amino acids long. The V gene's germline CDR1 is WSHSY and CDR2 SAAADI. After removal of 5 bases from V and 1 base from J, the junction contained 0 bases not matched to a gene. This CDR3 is CASSLAGGNTGELFF. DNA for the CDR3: TGCGCCAGCAGTCTAGCGGGGGGGAACACCGGGGAGCTGTTTTTT.

CDR3 sequence: CASSYSIEVGRQQYV. CDR3 DNA sequence: TGTGCCAGCAGTTACTCCATCGAGGTAGGGAGGCAGCAGTACGTC. V usage is TRBV6-5 and J usage is TRBJ2-7, with D possibly matching TRBD2 (6 bases). V dropped 0 bases and J dropped 8 bases, with 17 bases sitting between them. The CDR3 spans 15 residues. CDR1 is MNHEY and CDR2 is SVGAGI in the germline V gene.

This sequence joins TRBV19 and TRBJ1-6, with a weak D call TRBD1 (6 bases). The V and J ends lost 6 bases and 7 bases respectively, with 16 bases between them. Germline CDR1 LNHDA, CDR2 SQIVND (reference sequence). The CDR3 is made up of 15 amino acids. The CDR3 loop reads CASSPPGQVNSPLHF. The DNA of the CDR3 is TGTGCCAGTAGCCCCCCGGGACAAGTGAATTCACCCCTCCACTTT.